This T cell receptor (beta chain) was sequenced in a study of cytomegalovirus exposure and HLA in healthy donors. Study summary: A preliminary data release comprised tens of millions of unique TCRs obtained from HLA-typed donors. Overall study results and limits: Some V segments could not be told apart, so they were left out, TRBV6-2 and TRBV6-3 among them. Follow-up analysis seemed to connect common viral pathogens with several of the most significant clusters identified.

Note on this clone: Antigen unknown.

Use of 60 Vbeta and 13 Jbeta primers characterized the PCR. Clones were read by immunoSEQ multiplex PCR, and TCRdb kept only the in-frame ones, dropping some. The listing contains roughly 110,000 clones. CDR1 is SGHNT, CDR2 YENEEA, per germline. V lost 1 base, J lost 0 bases, and 6 bases stayed unmatched. CDR3 size: 17 residues. Sequencing was carried out using PBMCs. The V gene is TRBV11-3, the J gene TRBJ2-1, with 7 positions matching TRBD2. This clonotype was obtained from a man between 25 and 39 years old in good health and CMV-seronegative. CDR3 bases: TGTGCCAGCAGCTTAGTCAGCGGGGTTTCCTCCTACAATGAGCAGTTCTTC. Its translation is CASSLVSGVSSYNEQFF. Filled out from reference TRBV11-3 and TRBJ2-1, the complete variable domain reads EAGVVQSPRYKIIEKKQPVAFWCNPISGHNTLYWYLQNLGQGPELLIRYENEEAVDDSQLPKDRFSAERLKGVDSTLKIQPAELGDSAVYLCASSLVSGVSSYNEQFFGPGTRLTVL.